The 25 T cell receptor beta chains below come from one sample, sequenced in a study of metastatic and nonmetastatic thyroid tumors. Via MiXCR, TCRdb re-called the PCR reads. In the table there are 25,000 to 40,000 clones, around 7.4% of which are singletons. No treatment had been given to any patient before thyroid surgery. Sequences were obtained from blood. The receptors originated from a female donor with papillary thyroid cancer or a benign thyroid nodule (not recorded which). Some clones in this sample may be carry-over from other donors' samples.

At least ten counts were recorded for this clone. The rearrangement joins TRBV7-9 to TRBJ2-5; 8 bases fit TRBD1. J gave up 5 bases and V 3 bases, and 2 bases lay outside the gene matches. The CDR3 runs 13 residues. Looked up from germline, CDR1 is SEHNR and CDR2 is FQNEAQ (reference sequence). The CDR3 sequence is CASSLTGAETQYF. CDR3 sequence (DNA): TGTGCCAGCAGCTTGACAGGGGCCGAGACCCAGTACTTC.

This clone has ten or more counts. The gene calls are TRBV27 and TRBJ1-2, with D possibly TRBD1 on 6 matching bases. Trimming shortened V by 10 bases and J by 3 bases, and 21 bases separated the two germline ends. CDR3 size: 15 residues. Per the germline V gene, CDR1 is MNHEY and CDR2 is SMNVEV (reference sequence). The CDR3 reads CATRKGGGGDYGYTF. CDR3 nucleotides: TGTGCCACCAGAAAAGGTGGGGGGGGCGACTATGGCTACACCTTC.

This clone was counted ten times or more. This chain links TRBV24-1 with TRBJ2-3; 8 bases are a match to TRBD2. Trimming removed 2 bases from V and 1 base from J; junction bases left unmatched: 1. From germline, CDR1 is KGHDR and CDR2 SFDVKD. The CDR3 sequence is 15 residues long. The CDR3 protein is CATSDSTSGTDTQYF. The CDR3 DNA is TGTGCCACCAGTGATTCGACTAGCGGCACAGATACGCAGTATTTT.

This clone was observed a few times. This sequence may be a read error, since a much larger clone differs from it by one base. Because it lacks the conserved phenylalanine or tryptophan at the end, this CDR3 is likely a read error. The genes are TRBV5-5 and TRBJ1-5; 7 bases line up with TRBD1. Looked up from germline, CDR1 is SGHKS and CDR2 is YYEKEE (reference sequence). V gave up 0 bases and J gave up 3 bases; unmatched junction bases: 6. The CDR3 covers 16 residues. The CDR3 DNA reads TGTGCCAGCAGCTTGGGGGTGACAGGGCCCAATCAGCCCCAGCATCTT. It codes for CASSLGVTGPNQPQHL.

Only a few counts were recorded for this clone. One base away lies a much larger clone, so this may be a sequencing read error. V gene TRBV12-3 or TRBV12-4 combines with J gene TRBJ2-5; either TRBD1 or TRBD2 may supply D (5 bases each). CDR3 size: 16 residues. The CDR3 bases are TGTGCCAGCAGTTTCATCCGAGGGGCCGGAACAGAGGCCCAGTACTTC. Translating gives CASSFIRGAGTEAQYF.

This chain connects TRBV6-1 to TRBJ2-5, with 13 bases lining up with TRBD2. The CDR3 runs to 19 residues. After removal of 8 bases from V and 2 bases from J, the junction contained 17 bases not matched to a gene. Germline-derived CDR1 and CDR2 are MNHNS and SASEGT. The CDR3 is CASLPWAVTSGGSQETQYF. In DNA form, the CDR3 reads TGTGCCAGCCTCCCCTGGGCCGTGACTAGCGGGGGGTCTCAAGAGACCCAGTACTTC.

This clone appeared many times. The chain has TRBV12-3 or TRBV12-4 and TRBJ1-1; D unclear. The CDR3 extends over 14 amino acids. V was shortened by 5 bases and J by 0 bases, with 10 bases between the two germline ends. The CDR3 reads CASSQGSLNTEAFF. Written as DNA, the CDR3 is TGTGCCAGCAGTCAAGGGAGCCTGAACACTGAAGCTTTCTTT.

This clone showed up many times. This chain uses TRBV5-1 with TRBJ2-2, with D possibly being TRBD2 (5 bases). Germline loops: CDR1 SGHRS, CDR2 YFSETQ. V lost 5 bases to trimming and J lost 10 bases, with 12 bases between them. The CDR3 spans 12 residues. The CDR3 region is CASSSGNVELFF. CDR3 DNA sequence: TGCGCCAGCAGTTCGGGGAATGTGGAGCTGTTTTTT. The entire variable domain, with the rest obtained from reference TRBV5-1 and TRBJ2-2, is as follows: KAGVTQTPRYLIKTRGQQVTLSCSPISGHRSVSWYQQTPGQGLQFLFEYFSETQRNKGNFPGRFSGRQFSNSRSEMNVSTLELGDSALYLCASSSGNVELFFGEGSRLTVL.

This clone was recorded many times. V and J are TRBV7-2 and TRBJ1-2; D is unresolved. The CDR3 runs to 14 residues. V lost 1 base, J lost 6 bases, and 12 bases lay in between. The germline V gene encodes CDR1 SGHTA and CDR2 FQGNSA. CDR3 sequence (DNA): TGTGCCAGCAGCTTAGTCGCGGTCTTCGATGGCTACACCTTC. Translation: CASSLVAVFDGYTF.

This clone was seen many times. The V and J genes are TRBV6-4 and TRBJ1-1; no clear D gene. Trimming cost V 6 bases and J 1 base, with 9 bases left between them. This CDR3 has 13 amino acids. Germline V lookup: CDR1 MRHNA, CDR2 SNTAGT. The CDR3 sequence is CASRPSPNTEAFF. The CDR3 DNA is TGTGCCAGCAGGCCGTCACCGAACACTGAAGCTTTCTTT.

This clone was detected ten times or more. This rearrangement joins TRBV25-1 to TRBJ2-3; no definite D call. There are 14 residues in the CDR3. V dropped 6 bases and J dropped 6 bases, with 16 bases sitting between them. Germline V gene lookup returns CDR1 MGHDK and CDR2 SYGVNS. In DNA, the CDR3 is TGTGCCAGCAGCTCCTCTCGGGTGGTCGATACGCAGTATTTT. Translating gives CASSSSRVVDTQYF.

As for this clone: This sequence may be a read error, since a much larger clone differs from it by one base. The J gene is TRBJ1-6, the V gene TRBV14, with D possibly matching TRBD1 (5 bases). The CDR3 totals 15 residues. Per germline, CDR1 SGHDN and CDR2 FVKESK. CDR3 region: CVSSRQSSYNSPLHF. CDR3 in DNA: TGTGTCAGCAGCAGACAGAGCTCCTATAATTCACCCCTCCACTTT.

This clone was recorded many times. CDR3 bases: TGTGCCAGCTCACCACAGAGTGGCGCGCGATCCTACGAGCAGTACTTC. Its translation: CASSPQSGARSYEQYF. This chain links TRBV18 with TRBJ2-7; unclear D gene. The CDR3 sequence is 16 residues long. V was trimmed by 1 base and J by 1 base, leaving 14 bases between them. Germline CDR1 reads KGHSH; CDR2 reads LQKENI.

Many counts were recorded for this clone. The chain carries TRBV27 and TRBJ2-5; TRBD1 matches at 7 bases. Losses at the gene ends were 1 base for V and 4 bases for J; bases not matched to a gene: 3. CDR1 and CDR2 from the germline V gene are MNHEY and SMNVEV (reference sequence). There are 14 residues in the CDR3. The CDR3 region is CASSLFNRGETQYF. DNA of the CDR3: TGTGCCAGCAGTTTATTTAACAGGGGAGAGACCCAGTACTTC.

This clone was seen a few times. A much larger clone sits a single nucleotide away, making a read error possible. The rearrangement joins TRBV5-8 to TRBJ2-3, with 8 nucleotides matching TRBD2. Germline V gene sequence: CDR1 SGHTS, CDR2 YDEGEE. V lost 7 bases to trimming and J lost 6 bases; unmatched junction nucleotides: 7. The CDR3 consists of 13 residues. The CDR3 bases are TGTGCCAGCTCTCCGGGAGGGTGGGATACGCAGTATTTT. This translates into CASSPGGWDTQYF. The whole variable domain, filled in from reference TRBV5-8 and TRBJ2-3, reads EAGVTQSPTHLIKTRGQQATLRCSPISGHTSVYWYQQALGLGLQFLLWYDEGEERNRGNFPPRFSGRQFPNYSSELNVNALELEDSALYLCASSPGGWDTQYFGPGTRLTVL.

There are many counts of this clone. V is TRBV7-9 and J is TRBJ1-1, with 7 bases matching TRBD1. The length of the CDR3 is 13 residues. Trimming at V came to 1 base and at J to 6 bases, leaving 2 bases not matched to a gene. The germline V gene encodes CDR1 SEHNR and CDR2 FQNEAQ (reference sequence). The CDR3 DNA follows: TGTGCCAGCAGCTTAGAAACAGGGGCTGAAGCTTTCTTT. Its protein product is CASSLETGAEAFF.

This clone appeared many times. The rearrangement joins TRBV2 to TRBJ2-5; no clear D. V was shortened by 7 bases and J by 5 bases, with 8 bases between the two germline ends. Germline CDR1 is SNHLY and CDR2 is FYNNEI. The CDR3 covers 11 residues. In DNA form, the CDR3 reads TGTGCCAGCACGATAGGGGAGACCCAGTACTTC. Translation gives CASTIGETQYF.

This clone was observed at least ten times. V gene TRBV5-8 combines with J gene TRBJ1-2; D gene unclear. V lost 0 bases and J lost 5, with 17 bases in between. This CDR3 has 16 amino acids. Germline V gene lookup returns CDR1 SGHTS and CDR2 YDEGEE. The DNA of the CDR3 is TGTGCCAGCAGCTTGGCCCTTGGCAGACCCGTATATGGCTACACCTTC. Translated, it gives CASSLALGRPVYGYTF.

This clone was seen many times. The chain joins TRBV7-2 to TRBJ2-1; D tentatively fits TRBD1 or TRBD2 (5 bases each). The germline CDR1 and CDR2 sequences are SGHTA and FQGNSA. V lost 4 bases and J 5 bases, leaving 18 bases between the germline ends. The CDR3 consists of 16 residues. This CDR3 reads CASSSPRESGHNEQFF. In DNA, the CDR3 is TGTGCCAGCAGCTCCCCCAGGGAGTCGGGACACAATGAGCAGTTCTTC.

There are many counts of this clone. V is TRBV4-1 and J is TRBJ1-2; D is ambiguous. Per the germline V gene, CDR1 is MGHRA and CDR2 is YSYEKL. CDR3 length: 17 amino acids. Trimming left V 0 bases short and J 4 bases short, with 18 bases between. This chain's CDR3 is CASSQDERTLILYGYTF. As DNA, the CDR3 is TGCGCCAGCAGCCAAGATGAAAGAACACTGATACTCTATGGCTACACCTTC.

This clone has a count of ten or more. V usage is TRBV4-2 and J usage is TRBJ2-1, with D hard to call. Germline lookup yields CDR1 LGHNA and CDR2 YNFKEQ. This CDR3 is 14 amino acids long. V was pared by 3 bases and J by 6 bases, with 12 bases between. CDR3 DNA sequence: TGTGCCAGCAGCCAGGACCTGCCCCTCAATGAGCAGTTCTTC. Protein product: CASSQDLPLNEQFF.

In its sample, this clone was seen many times. This chain connects TRBV7-6 to TRBJ2-5; 7 bases agree with TRBD2. Germline assignment: CDR1 SGHVS and CDR2 FNYEAQ. V lost 5 bases, J lost 3 bases, and 9 bases stayed unmatched. This CDR3 region has 15 residues. In nucleotides, the CDR3 is TGTGCCAGCAGCGCACCGGGACTAAGAAAAGAGACCCAGTACTTC. Protein sequence: CASSAPGLRKETQYF.

This clone rates as medium-sized. The chain has TRBV6-1 and TRBJ1-4, with 7 bases matching TRBD1. In germline, CDR1 is MNHNS, CDR2 SASEGT. The V and J ends lost 3 bases and 5 bases, in that order; junction bases with no gene match: 3. This CDR3 contains 14 residues. CDR3 DNA: TGTGCCAGCAGTGACTCACAGGGGAATGAAAAACTGTTTTTT. Residues: CASSDSQGNEKLFF.

This clone came up many times. Compared with germline, one end of the junction differs, possibly owing to a read error. Other nucleotide sequences in the sample specify the same CDR3. V is TRBV28 and J is TRBJ2-7; 8 nucleotides line up with TRBD2. CDR1 and CDR2 from the germline V gene are MDHEN and SYDVKM. CDR3 length equals 16 residues. CDR3 sequence (DNA): TGTGCCAGCAGCAGTGGGACTAGGTGGGGAGGCTACGAGCAGTATTTC. Protein sequence: CASSSGTRWGGYEQYF.

The V and J genes are TRBV5-1 and TRBJ1-2; 8 bases agree with TRBD1. The CDR3 consists of 15 residues. Germline CDR1 reads SGHRS; CDR2 reads YFSETQ. Trimming cost V 1 base and J 1 base; bases outside gene matches: 3. The CDR3 spells CASSLTGGGNYGYTF. The CDR3 nucleotides read TGCGCCAGCAGCTTGACAGGGGGTGGTAACTATGGCTACACCTTC.